The 21 T cell receptor beta chains in this list originate from one sample, sequenced in a study of CD8+CD57+ T cells in acquired aplastic anemia (dated by TCRdb to the late 2010s). Sequencing was performed on an Illumina HiSeq 2000. Genomic DNA served as template for TCR beta VDJ combination and CDR3 sequence profiling. TCRdb applied fastp at Q25 and MiXCR to the public reads, then kept only in-frame beta chains. Identical CDR3 protein sequences are pooled into one entry, listed with their most common genes and DNA. In all, the sample holds about 190,000 distinct CDR3 sequences, and roughly 64% of those were seen once. Clones ranked in the top ten supply 35% to 55% of the sample. The sample consisted of sorted CD4+, CD8+, or CD8+CD57+ T cells (not recorded which) from PBMCs. The receptors originated from a human donor with severe aplastic anemia or a healthy control (not recorded which).

This chain uses TRBV10-3 with TRBJ1-1; TRBD1 is a possible D gene (5 bases). Germline V gene sequence: CDR1 ENHRY, CDR2 SYGVKD. The V end lost 7 bases, the J end lost 13 bases, and 22 bases lay between the germline ends. This CDR3 has 13 amino acids. The CDR3 DNA follows: TGTGCCATCACTCCGTCCCAGGGATACGAACTTTTCTTT. Translating gives CAITPSQGYELFF.

This clonotype was observed a handful of times. This chain joins TRBV7-8 and TRBJ1-2; perhaps TRBD1 as D (6 bases). Germline V lookup: CDR1 SGHVS, CDR2 FQNEAQ. This CDR3 is 13 amino acids long. V was trimmed by 1 base and J by 8 bases, leaving 11 bases between them. The CDR3 region has the DNA TGTGCCAGCAGCTTAGGGGGGCCTGGAGGCTACACCTTC. Translating gives CASSLGGPGGYTF.

V gene TRBV7-2 combines with J gene TRBJ2-1; 7 nucleotides agree with TRBD2. The CDR3 spans 20 residues. Germline trimming cut 4 bases from V and 2 bases from J; bases unmatched to any gene: 20. In germline, CDR1 is SGHTA, CDR2 FQGNSA. CDR3 nucleotide sequence: TGTGCCAGCAGCTCCCCCCGTAGTATAGGTAGCGGGCCCGCCTACAATGAGCAGTTCTTC. This gives the protein CASSSPRSIGSGPAYNEQFF.

V is TRBV10-2 and J is TRBJ1-6; 7 positions match TRBD1. The V segment lost 5 bases and the J segment 9 bases; nucleotides outside the gene matches: 10. This CDR3 is 15 amino acids long. Per the germline V gene, CDR1 is WSHSY and CDR2 is SAAADI. The CDR3 DNA is TGCGCCAGCAGTTTGCCTACAGGGGAAAGTTCACCCCTCCACTTT. This codes for CASSLPTGESSPLHF.

The chain couples TRBV19 to TRBJ1-1, with 8 bases matching TRBD1. With 5 bases clipped from V and 7 bases from J, the junction kept 18 bases outside the gene matches. Germline CDR1 LNHDA, CDR2 SQIVND (reference sequence). This CDR3 has 17 residues. The chain's CDR3 is CASSPGLGDRSSVEAFF. The CDR3 DNA is TGTGCCAGTAGTCCTGGATTAGGGGACAGGTCGTCAGTTGAAGCTTTCTTT. The entire variable domain, with the rest obtained from reference TRBV19 and TRBJ1-1, is as follows: DGGITQSPKYLFRKEGQNVTLSCEQNLNHDAMYWYRQDPGQGLRLIYYSQIVNDFQKGDIAEGYSVSREKKESFPLTVTSAQKNPTAFYLCASSPGLGDRSSVEAFFGQGTRLTVV.

The chain is built from TRBV29-1 and TRBJ2-7; tentative D call: TRBD1 (5 bases). V was pared by 1 base and J by 6 bases, with 16 bases between. CDR1 and CDR2 from the germline V gene are SQVTM and ANQGSEA. The CDR3 loop spans 14 amino acids. CDR3 sequence: CSVEGGSFTGEQYF. DNA of the CDR3: TGCAGCGTTGAAGGTGGCAGCTTCACAGGCGAGCAGTACTTC.

The chain combines TRBV5-1 with TRBJ1-6; perhaps TRBD1 as D (6 bases). Germline V gene sequence: CDR1 SGHRS, CDR2 YFSETQ. The V end was cut by 4 bases, the J end by 5 bases, with 10 bases between. The CDR3 is 14 residues long. CDR3 residues: CASSLQGDNSPLHF. The CDR3 coding sequence is TGCGCCAGCAGCCTACAGGGAGATAATTCACCCCTCCACTTT.

This clonotype was recorded at least ten times. The V call is TRBV6-1, the J call TRBJ1-1, with D perhaps TRBD1 (5 bases). V was trimmed by 2 bases and J by 7 bases, leaving 17 bases between them. CDR3 length: 15 amino acids. The V gene's germline CDR1 is MNHNS and CDR2 SASEGT. CDR3 protein: CASSEKWQVTVEAFF. The CDR3 DNA follows: TGTGCCAGCAGTGAAAAATGGCAGGTGACAGTTGAAGCTTTCTTT.

The rearrangement joins TRBV29-1 to TRBJ1-1; no clear D gene. Germline CDR1 and CDR2: SQVTM and ANQGSEA. V gave up 7 bases and J gave up 1 base, with 13 bases separating them. The CDR3 runs 13 residues. The CDR3 loop is CSGTRGRNTEAFF. The DNA of the CDR3 is TGCAGCGGAACGAGAGGGCGGAACACTGAAGCTTTCTTT. Full variable domain (rest looked up from reference TRBV29-1 and TRBJ1-1): SAVISQKPSRDICQRGTSLTIQCQVDSQVTMMFWYRQQPGQSLTLIATANQGSEATYESGFVIDKFPISRPNLTFSTLTVSNMSPEDSSIYLCSGTRGRNTEAFFGQGTRLTVV.

This clonotype was counted ten times or more. Sequence at one end of the junction differs from germline and may be a read error. The CDR3 loop is CASSLADLGKNQPQHF. CDR3 in DNA: TGTGCTAGCAGCTTAGCAGACCTGGGGAAGAATCAGCCCCAGCATTTT. This chain links TRBV7-7 with TRBJ1-5; D gene uncertain. The CDR3 has 16 amino acids. CDR1 SSHAT and CDR2 FNYEAQ come from the germline V gene (reference sequence).

This chain joins TRBV19 and TRBJ1-2; 10 bases map to TRBD1. CDR1 is LNHDA, CDR2 SQIVND, per germline (reference sequence). The ends lost 1 base at V and 4 bases at J; junction bases unmatched: 6. This CDR3 comprises 16 residues. CDR3 sequence reads: CASSIGPGQGLYGYTF. CDR3 sequence (DNA): TGTGCCAGTAGTATAGGTCCGGGACAGGGGCTCTATGGCTACACCTTC.

This clonotype was observed many times. The J gene is TRBJ1-5, the V gene TRBV5-6; D uncertain. In germline, CDR1 is SGHDT, CDR2 YYEEEE. The CDR3 runs to 14 residues. V gave up 4 bases and J gave up 5 bases, with 13 bases separating them. CDR3 DNA sequence: TGTGCCAGCAGCATGGGGTACGGAGATCAGCCCCAGCATTTT. Its protein product is CASSMGYGDQPQHF.

V and J are TRBV19 and TRBJ1-2; the D gene is possibly TRBD1 (6 bases). This CDR3 has 15 amino acids. Germline lookup yields CDR1 LNHDA and CDR2 SQIVND (reference sequence). V lost 5 bases to trimming and J lost 0 bases, with 13 bases between them. DNA of the CDR3: TGTGCCAGTAGTCCACAGGGATCGGCTAACTATGGCTACACCTTC. It is translated as CASSPQGSANYGYTF.

This sequence joins TRBV19 and TRBJ1-5, with a possible D match to TRBD1 (5 bases). Trimming took 6 bases from V and 6 from J, leaving 18 bases between them. Germline-derived CDR1 and CDR2 are LNHDA and SQIVND (reference sequence). CDR3 size: 15 residues. CDR3 DNA: TGTGCCAGTAGCCCAATCGGGGGATTGATTCAGCCCCAGCATTTT. It yields the protein CASSPIGGLIQPQHF.

Of note for this clonotype: A clone one base away is much larger, so this may be a read error. This chain joins TRBV12-3 or TRBV12-4 and TRBJ2-1; no reliable D call. Trimming cost V 2 bases and J 2 bases, with 10 bases left between them. This CDR3 region has 15 residues. The CDR3 reads CASSLYGNPYNEQFF. The CDR3 DNA follows: TGTGCCAGCAGTTTATATGGGAACCCCTACAATGAGCAGTTCTTC.

The chain recombines TRBV7-6 with TRBJ1-6; the D is unclear. CDR3 length equals 15 residues. V lost 3 bases, J lost 9 bases, and 15 bases lay in between. Germline lookup yields CDR1 SGHVS and CDR2 FNYEAQ. The CDR3 DNA follows: TGTGCCAGCAGCTTCCGGGCCGACCCGGGTTCACCCCTCCACTTT. This codes for CASSFRADPGSPLHF.

About this clonotype: With a much larger clone just one base away, this may be a read error. The chain is built from TRBV6-5 and TRBJ2-3; TRBD2 aligns across 7 bases. Germline values: CDR1 MNHEY, CDR2 SVGAGI. The CDR3 has 16 amino acids. This chain's CDR3 is CASSYSKRESTNTQYF. The CDR3 DNA follows: TGTGCCAGCAGTTACTCGAAGCGGGAAAGCACAAATACGCAGTATTTT.

The J gene is TRBJ2-5, the V gene TRBV7-6; D is possibly TRBD1 (5 bases). The CDR3 has 13 residues. Per the germline V gene, CDR1 is SGHVS and CDR2 is FNYEAQ. V lost 10 bases, J lost 5 bases, and 17 bases lay in between. DNA for the CDR3: TGTGCCACCAACCCAGGGTTTGAGGAGACCCAGTACTTC. It translates to CATNPGFEETQYF.

The rearrangement joins TRBV15 to TRBJ1-5; a weak D match, TRBD1 (6 bases). The ends were cut back, 1 base at V and 1 base at J, with 8 bases in the middle. This CDR3 contains 15 residues. CDR1 and CDR2 (germline): LNHNV, YYDKDF (reference sequence). CDR3 amino acids: CATSRAGTSNQPQHF. In nucleotides, the CDR3 is TGTGCCACCAGCAGAGCCGGGACAAGCAATCAGCCCCAGCATTTT.

The chain links TRBV6-5 to TRBJ2-4, with D perhaps TRBD1 (6 bases). Germline V lookup: CDR1 MNHEY, CDR2 SVGAGI. The CDR3 consists of 14 residues. The V and J ends lost 7 bases and 2 bases respectively, with 12 bases between them. The DNA of the CDR3 is TGTGCCAGCATGGATTGGGGGCCCAAAAACATTCAGTACTTC. Its protein product is CASMDWGPKNIQYF.

V and J are TRBV7-9 and TRBJ2-5, with 12 bases lining up with TRBD2. CDR1 is SEHNR and CDR2 is FQNEAQ in the germline V gene (reference sequence). J gave up 5 bases and V 4 bases, and 14 bases lay outside the gene matches. The CDR3 spans 18 residues. The CDR3 here is CASSSRDLAGGPLETQYF. CDR3 DNA sequence: TGTGCCAGCAGCTCTAGGGATCTAGCGGGAGGGCCTTTGGAGACCCAGTACTTC.